The 31 T cell receptor beta chains reported below all come from one sample, sequenced in a study of cytomegalovirus exposure and HLA in healthy donors listed by TCRdb under 2017. Library preparation employed the immunoSEQ multiplex PCR assay. What TCRdb holds here is the immuneACCESS table cut down to in-frame rearrangements. Part of the clones is not present; checked against another copy, under half of the missing clones reflect an unresolved V gene, and the others are unexplained. The sample table records tens of thousands of clones; roughly 96% of these occur just once. The ten largest clones take up 2% to 2.5% of the sample. Material: PBMCs. The receptors were gathered from a man between 18 and 29 years old in good health and CMV-seronegative.

CDR3 protein: CASSQDTTSYEQYF. The CDR3 region has the DNA TGTGCCAGCAGCCAGGACACCACCTCCTACGAGCAGTACTTC. The V call is TRBV7-9, the J call TRBJ2-7; weak D call: TRBD1 (5 bases). The CDR3 loop spans 14 amino acids. CDR1 is SEHNR and CDR2 is FQNEAQ in the germline V gene (reference sequence). Between the trimmed V and J ends, which lost 5 bases and 0 bases, there was a span of 11 bases.

The V and J genes are TRBV27 and TRBJ2-1; a possible D gene is TRBD1 (6 bases). The CDR3 totals 13 residues. Trimming stripped 5 bases from V and 7 bases from J, with 12 bases between. Germline V gene sequence: CDR1 MNHEY, CDR2 SMNVEV (reference sequence). CDR3: CASSTYRENEQFF. DNA of the CDR3: TGTGCCAGCAGTACTTACAGGGAAAATGAGCAGTTCTTC.

V usage is TRBV15 and J usage is TRBJ1-5; the D is unclear. V was shortened by 1 base and J by 7 bases, with 11 bases between the two germline ends. Germline V gives CDR1 LNHNV, CDR2 YYDKDF (reference sequence). The CDR3 spans 14 residues. The CDR3 DNA reads as TGTGCCACCAGCAGAGGCCAGGATCGACAGCCCCAGCATTTT. This gives the protein CATSRGQDRQPQHF.

In nucleotides, the CDR3 is TGTGCCAGTAGACAACCGGGACAGGGTGAGACCCAGTACTTC. Amino acid sequence: CASRQPGQGETQYF. The V gene is TRBV19, the J gene TRBJ2-5, with 9 bases identical to TRBD1. CDR3 length: 14 residues. The V gene end was trimmed by 6 bases and the J gene end by 5 bases; junction bases not matched to a gene: 7. The V gene's germline CDR1 is LNHDA and CDR2 SQIVND (reference sequence). Full variable domain (rest looked up from reference TRBV19 and TRBJ2-5): DGGITQSPKYLFRKEGQNVTLSCEQNLNHDAMYWYRQDPGQGLRLIYYSQIVNDFQKGDIAEGYSVSREKKESFPLTVTSAQKNPTAFYLCASRQPGQGETQYFGPGTRLLVL.

This clone has just a few counts. The chain links TRBV27 to TRBJ2-1; TRBD2 aligns across 10 bases. Germline V gene sequence: CDR1 MNHEY, CDR2 SMNVEV (reference sequence). This CDR3 contains 15 residues. J gave up 0 bases and V 4 bases, and 0 bases lay outside the gene matches. CDR3 nucleotides: TGTGCCAGCAGTTCTAGCGGGGGCTCCTACAATGAGCAGTTCTTC. It is translated as CASSSSGGSYNEQFF.

A single count supports this clone. This sequence joins TRBV19 and TRBJ1-6; 9 nucleotides match TRBD1. The CDR3 is 16 residues long. The germline V gene has CDR1 LNHDA and CDR2 SQIVND (reference sequence). V shed 3 bases and J 7 bases; nucleotides not matched to a gene: 7. CDR3 DNA sequence: TGTGCCAGTAGTATTGGGACAGGGTTGATAAATTCACCCCTCCACTTT. It specifies CASSIGTGLINSPLHF.

The count of this clone is one. The chain links TRBV7-8 to TRBJ2-1, with D possibly TRBD2 on 6 matching bases. The V gene lost 4 bases and the J gene lost 4 bases, with 20 bases spanning the gap. Germline V gene sequence: CDR1 SGHVS, CDR2 FQNEAQ. CDR3 length: 17 amino acids. The CDR3 coding sequence is TGTGCCAGCAGCTCGATAGAGGGAGCGGGCTTATACAATGAGCAGTTCTTC. Translation: CASSSIEGAGLYNEQFF.

The rearrangement joins TRBV9 to TRBJ2-3, with 7 bases matching TRBD2. In germline, CDR1 is SGDLS, CDR2 YYNGEE. V shed 0 bases and J 1 base; nucleotides not matched to a gene: 2. The CDR3 length is 15 residues. The CDR3 reads CASSVGAGGTDTQYF. The CDR3 DNA reads as TGTGCCAGCAGCGTAGGCGCGGGAGGCACAGATACGCAGTATTTT.

The CDR3 bases are TGTGCCAGCTCACCATATCGTTCGGGGAACAATGAGCAGTTCTTC. The encoded protein is CASSPYRSGNNEQFF. The chain employs TRBV18 and TRBJ2-1; tentative D call: TRBD2 (5 bases). The ends were cut back, 2 bases at V and 5 bases at J, with 13 bases in the middle. CDR1 KGHSH and CDR2 LQKENI come from the germline V gene. The CDR3 totals 15 residues.

J is TRBJ2-3 and V is TRBV6-5, with D perhaps matching TRBD2 (6 bases). V lost 6 bases to trimming and J lost 2 bases, with 15 bases between them. Per the germline V gene, CDR1 is MNHEY and CDR2 is SVGAGI. CDR3 length equals 15 residues. Written as DNA, the CDR3 is TGTGCCAGCAGCCCGGGTCGGACTAACACAGATACGCAGTATTTT. Residues: CASSPGRTNTDTQYF.

This chain connects TRBV5-4 to TRBJ2-7; 14 bases line up with TRBD2. CDR3 size: 14 residues. The germline V gene has CDR1 SGHNT and CDR2 YYREEE (reference sequence). The J segment lost 3 bases and the V segment lost 4 bases, leaving 0 bases of the junction unmatched. The CDR3 nucleotides read TGTGCCAGCAGCGGGACTAGCGGGAGCTACGAGCAGTACTTC. It specifies CASSGTSGSYEQYF.

The sample holds one count of this clone. The J gene is TRBJ1-2, the V gene TRBV7-8; 9 bases are a match to TRBD1. The V and J ends lost 5 bases and 4 bases, in that order; junction bases with no gene match: 8. Germline assignment: CDR1 SGHVS and CDR2 FQNEAQ. The CDR3 has 15 residues. CDR3 DNA sequence: TGTGCCAGCAGCCCCGGCGACAGGGGGGCCTATGGCTACACCTTC. Amino acids: CASSPGDRGAYGYTF.

The J gene is TRBJ1-4, the V gene TRBV12-5; 7 positions match TRBD1. CDR1 and CDR2 (germline): LGHNT, FRNRAP. With V trimmed by 3 bases and J by 5 bases, 12 bases remained unmatched. This CDR3 has 17 amino acids. CDR3 protein: CASGLLRDRALNEKLFF. CDR3 nucleotides: TGTGCTAGTGGTTTACTACGCGACAGGGCCCTAAATGAAAAACTGTTTTTT.

V and J are TRBV27 and TRBJ2-2, with D maybe TRBD1 (6 bases). Trimming removed 4 bases from V and 3 bases from J, with 15 bases in between. The CDR3 loop spans 16 amino acids. Germline V gene lookup returns CDR1 MNHEY and CDR2 SMNVEV (reference sequence). This CDR3 reads CASSSTGRLHTGELFF. In nucleotides, the CDR3 is TGTGCCAGCAGTTCGACAGGAAGGTTGCACACCGGGGAGCTGTTTTTT.

The chain combines TRBV6-5 with TRBJ2-7; 9 nucleotides match TRBD2. V gave up 7 bases and J gave up 1 base; unmatched junction bases: 8. The CDR3 runs to 15 residues. CDR1 and CDR2 from the germline V gene are MNHEY and SVGAGI. The CDR3, as DNA: TGTGCCAGCAAGGGAACTAGCGGGCAATCCTACGAGCAGTACTTC. Its protein is CASKGTSGQSYEQYF.

The V gene is TRBV6-5, the J gene TRBJ1-1, with D uncertain. Germline values: CDR1 MNHEY, CDR2 SVGAGI. The CDR3 is 13 amino acids. Trimming removed 5 bases at V and 0 bases at J, with 7 bases between. CDR3 amino acids: CASSRLMNTEAFF. In DNA, the CDR3 is TGTGCCAGCAGTCGACTCATGAACACTGAAGCTTTCTTT.

V gene TRBV19 combines with J gene TRBJ2-1; 7 bases fit TRBD2. The CDR3 contains 17 residues. CDR1 is LNHDA and CDR2 is SQIVND in the germline V gene (reference sequence). The V and J ends lost 3 bases and 2 bases, in that order; junction bases with no gene match: 10. This CDR3 is CASSIMRGRAPYNEQFF. The CDR3 bases are TGTGCCAGTAGTATCATGCGGGGGAGGGCCCCCTACAATGAGCAGTTCTTC. Combining the CDR3 with reference TRBV19 and TRBJ2-1 gives the whole variable domain DGGITQSPKYLFRKEGQNVTLSCEQNLNHDAMYWYRQDPGQGLRLIYYSQIVNDFQKGDIAEGYSVSREKKESFPLTVTSAQKNPTAFYLCASSIMRGRAPYNEQFFGPGTRLTVL.

The count of this clone is one. The chain carries TRBV5-1 and TRBJ1-2, with 7 positions matching TRBD1. J lost 8 bases, V lost 4 bases, and 14 bases had no gene match. The CDR3 consists of 15 residues. The germline V gene encodes CDR1 SGHRS and CDR2 YFSETQ. The DNA for the CDR3 is TGCGCCAGCAGCACCGAACAGGGGAATTTGGACGGCTACACCTTC. This codes for CASSTEQGNLDGYTF.

The rearrangement uses TRBV7-9 and TRBJ1-2; D not resolved. V shed 5 bases and J shed 6 bases, with 16 bases lying between them. The CDR3 extends over 14 amino acids. Germline lookup yields CDR1 SEHNR and CDR2 FQNEAQ (reference sequence). CDR3 residues: CASSRTELSDGYTF. DNA for the CDR3: TGTGCCAGCAGCCGAACGGAGTTGTCCGATGGCTACACCTTC.

The genes are TRBV10-3 and TRBJ1-4; the match to TRBD1 covers 7 bases. V shed 6 bases and J 7 bases; nucleotides not matched to a gene: 5. Germline loops: CDR1 ENHRY, CDR2 SYGVKD. The CDR3 consists of 13 residues. The CDR3 is CAIRTGQGEKLFF. CDR3 DNA sequence: TGTGCCATCAGGACAGGGCAAGGTGAAAAACTGTTTTTT.

V gene TRBV19 combines with J gene TRBJ1-5; 7 bases agree with TRBD1. The germline CDR1 and CDR2 sequences are LNHDA and SQIVND (reference sequence). The CDR3 runs 14 residues. V was clipped by 4 bases and J by 2 bases; unmatched bases: 2. In DNA, the CDR3 is TGTGCCAGTAGTAGGGACAGTGGCAATCAGCCCCAGCATTTT. Its protein is CASSRDSGNQPQHF. Together with reference TRBV19 and TRBJ1-5, the CDR3 gives the full variable domain: DGGITQSPKYLFRKEGQNVTLSCEQNLNHDAMYWYRQDPGQGLRLIYYSQIVNDFQKGDIAEGYSVSREKKESFPLTVTSAQKNPTAFYLCASSRDSGNQPQHFGDGTRLSIL.

V usage is TRBV28 and J usage is TRBJ1-1, with a possible D match to TRBD1 (6 bases). The germline CDR1 and CDR2 sequences are MDHEN and SYDVKM. This CDR3 comprises 13 residues. Trimming took off 6 bases at V and 13 bases at J, with 21 bases between the two ends. The CDR3, as DNA: TGTGCCAGCAGACCAAGTGGGACAAGCGTGGATTTCTTT. Translating gives CASRPSGTSVDFF. Filled out from reference TRBV28 and TRBJ1-1, the complete variable domain reads DVKVTQSSRYLVKRTGEKVFLECVQDMDHENMFWYRQDPGLGLRLIYFSYDVKMKEKGDIPEGYSVSREKKERFSLILESASTNQTSMYLCASRPSGTSVDFFGQGTRLTVV.

V usage is TRBV30 and J usage is TRBJ1-3; D not resolved. V lost 0 bases and J 0 bases, leaving 9 bases between the germline ends. In germline, CDR1 is GTSNPN, CDR2 SVGIG (reference sequence). The CDR3 spans 15 residues. CDR3 protein: CAWSVLRYSGNTIYF. The CDR3 DNA sequence: TGTGCCTGGAGTGTACTGCGTTACTCTGGAAACACCATATATTTT.

This chain links TRBV30 with TRBJ1-2, with a weak D call TRBD1 (5 bases). Trimming left V 6 bases short and J 1 base short, with 12 bases between. The CDR3 has 13 residues. Germline loops: CDR1 GTSNPN, CDR2 SVGIG (reference sequence). CDR3 sequence reads: CACPEGVNYGYTF. In nucleotides, the CDR3 is TGTGCCTGTCCCGAAGGGGTTAACTATGGCTACACCTTC.

The chain recombines TRBV6-1 with TRBJ2-7, with 9 bases fitting TRBD1. The CDR3 runs to 13 residues. CDR1 MNHNS and CDR2 SASEGT come from the germline V gene. V lost 5 bases and J lost 7; bases outside the gene matches: 6. The CDR3 bases are TGTGCCAGCAGTAGGGACAGGGCTGGGGAGCAGTACTTC. It yields the protein CASSRDRAGEQYF.

The chain couples TRBV5-6 to TRBJ2-1, with TRBD1 matching 10 bases. The CDR3 totals 18 residues. V dropped 0 bases and J dropped 4; count of bases not matched to a gene: 10. Germline V lookup: CDR1 SGHDT, CDR2 YYEEEE. The CDR3 spells CASSLGRQGAHGYNEQFF. CDR3 bases: TGTGCCAGCAGCTTGGGTAGACAGGGGGCTCATGGATACAATGAGCAGTTCTTC.

This chain connects TRBV11-3 to TRBJ1-1; D gene ambiguous. The length of the CDR3 is 11 residues. CDR1 is SGHNT and CDR2 is YENEEA in the germline V gene. V was clipped by 1 base and J by 9 bases, with 6 bases between them. The CDR3 loop reads CASSLGLKAFF. The CDR3 DNA reads as TGTGCCAGCAGCTTAGGACTTAAAGCTTTCTTT.

The V and J genes are TRBV12-5 and TRBJ2-3, with 7 bases that match TRBD2. Trimming took 6 bases from V and 2 from J; bases not matched to a gene: 8. CDR3 size: 15 residues. Looked up from germline, CDR1 is LGHNT and CDR2 is FRNRAP. The CDR3 protein is CASGPAGTTTDTQYF. In nucleotides, the CDR3 is TGTGCTAGTGGCCCTGCCGGGACTACCACAGATACGCAGTATTTT.

V usage is TRBV10-3 and J usage is TRBJ2-7, with TRBD1 matching 9 bases. The CDR3 is made up of 16 amino acids. V lost 0 bases to trimming and J lost 3 bases; unmatched junction nucleotides: 6. CDR1 and CDR2 from the germline V gene are ENHRY and SYGVKD. The CDR3 loop is CAISESKDRGLYEQYF. CDR3 nucleotide sequence: TGTGCCATCAGTGAGTCGAAGGACAGGGGCCTCTACGAGCAGTACTTC.

The rearrangement uses TRBV13 and TRBJ2-3; a possible D gene is TRBD2 (5 bases). The V gene's germline CDR1 is PRHDT and CDR2 FYEKMQ (reference sequence). The CDR3 covers 14 residues. V was cut by 4 bases and J by 2 bases, with 10 bases left in between. The CDR3 here is CASSSGIFTDTQYF. The CDR3 DNA reads as TGTGCCAGCAGCTCCGGGATTTTCACAGATACGCAGTATTTT.

The gene calls are TRBV6-5 and TRBJ1-3; a weak D match, TRBD1 (5 bases). The V gene's germline CDR1 is MNHEY and CDR2 SVGAGI. The CDR3 is 14 amino acids. Trimming pared 2 bases from V and 3 bases from J, leaving 8 bases between. The CDR3 region is CASSYSGGGNTIYF. The CDR3 nucleotides read TGTGCCAGCAGTTACAGCGGGGGTGGAAACACCATATATTTT.